This T cell receptor (beta chain) stems from a study of blood T cell repertoires in COVID-19. At the level of the study: The samples span acute and convalescent COVID-19 from the United States, Italy and Spain. T cells, B-cell-depleted T cells, or PBMCs provided the cDNA or gDNA that served as material.

Original analysis: Estimates of nucleated cell counts were drawn from the amplification of reference gene primers. The method was immunoSEQ multiplex PCR; TCRdb's version includes in-frame clones alone and lacks a portion of them. For V, J and clone size, that table is used; D and trimming come from the DNA. The table lists about 160,000 clones, around 74% of them singletons. The sample taken for sequencing was peripheral blood. The sequence derives from a man between 65 and 85 years old with acute or convalescent COVID-19.

CDR3 region: CASSPVGGDYGYTF. The CDR3 coding sequence is TGTGCCAGTAGTCCCGTTGGGGGGGACTATGGCTACACCTTC. This sequence joins TRBV19 and TRBJ1-2; possibly TRBD1 for D (5 bases). The germline CDR1 and CDR2 sequences are LNHDA and SQIVND (reference sequence). This CDR3 has 14 amino acids. Trimming stripped 5 bases from V and 3 bases from J, with 13 bases between.